This TCR beta chain originates from a study of blood T cell repertoires in COVID-19 (TCRdb year 2020). Broadly, across the study: Collaborator samples came from the United States, Italy and Spain and covered acute and convalescent phases of COVID-19. The sample metadata nearly always contained a de-identified subject ID, COVID-19 status, age in years and sex. The material from the prospective study consisted of cDNA or gDNA derived from T cells, B-cell-depleted T cells, or PBMCs. HLA class I and class II types, where available, came from metadata supplied by the sample provider rather than from assay-based typing. The repertoires were made available in a free public database intended to serve as a resource for research on the immune response to SARS-CoV-2. Subjects who had been exposed to COVID-19, were actively infected with it, or had recovered from it provided the deeply sampled blood TCRbeta repertoires that made up the dataset. Samples came from the ongoing ImmuneRACE study (first 160 participants) plus 1,254 subjects from 6 global collaborators. Broad study findings and their caveats: Clinical and demographic metadata were provided uncurated, with the amount varying by source and participant.

Participants in the prospective study were enrolled through a virtual design, were aged 18 to 89 years, and lived in some 24 United States geographic areas. To assign participants to cohorts, the prospective study relied on clinical history that participants themselves reported in a screening survey and a study questionnaire. Recovered participants in ImmuneRACE Cohort 3 were defined by two consecutive negative NP/OP PCR tests, clearance by a healthcare professional, or resolution of symptoms. Each participant in the prospective study had whole blood, serum and a nasopharyngeal or oropharyngeal swab collected by mobile phlebotomists. Participants in the prospective study had the option to provide additional blood draws and questionnaires over a 2-month period. Before DNA extraction, blood samples from the prospective study were shipped at room temperature or frozen. Its CDR3 holds 14 amino acids, cysteine through phenylalanine. The DNA shown is the 42-base CDR3, in frame from base 1. Deletion took 5 bases off V and 4 bases off J, with a span of 14 bases between the germline ends. Via the germline V gene, CDR1 is SGHTA and CDR2 FQGNSA.

On this clone itself: Its antigen is unknown. No base quality values were provided; no much bigger clone lies one nucleotide off.

The immunoSEQ Assay, a bias-controlled multiplex PCR, was used to amplify TCRbeta CDR3 regions from genomic DNA. As for the original processing: The number of nucleated cells in each sample was estimated from the amplification of reference gene primers within the assay. To quantify the absolute abundance of each unique TCRbeta CDR3 rearrangement, sequence reads were collapsed and filtered. For each sample, productive Simpson clonality was calculated by taking the square root of Simpson's diversity index across productive rearrangements. Entries here come from immuneACCESS through TCRdb and include only in-frame sequences with V and J called. Some clones fail to appear in such tables; in the studies checked, an unresolved V gene covers under half of the shortfall, and the cause of the remainder is unknown. The V and J calls and clone size were taken over from that table, and D and trimming were inferred from the DNA. Across this sample there are some 400,000 clones, with 80% to 90% seen only once. Clones ranked in the top ten supply approximately 1.2% of the sample.

The rearranged segments are TRBV7-2 and TRBJ1-1, with an unclear D gene assignment. This TCR was recovered from a man younger than 45 who had recovered from COVID-19. What was sequenced was PBMCs or T cells enriched from blood (not recorded which). The CDR3 amino acid sequence is: CASSGPSLATEAFF. The nucleotide sequence reads as follows: TGTGCCAGCAGCGGTCCGTCCCTGGCCACTGAAGCTTTCTTT.